This T cell receptor (beta chain) was recorded in a study of CXCR3-negative and CXCR3-positive naive CD8 T cells. On the study more broadly: Each library gave roughly 1.4 +/- 0.3 million of approximately 150 million TRB reads. Study-level points and caveats: Naive subsets displayed similar surface CD5, and TCR strength was inferred from TRB CDR3 properties. The TRB CDR3s that CXCR3-positive naive cells carried were more hydrophobic than those of CXCR3-negative naive cells. The study found CXCR3 expression partially decreased after cryopreservation and ran most assays on fresh PBMCs. With respect to TRBV-TRBJ usage, naive CXCR3-negative and CXCR3-positive cells were similar; memory differed.

With UMI labels, 5' RACE was used to prepare the TRB cDNA libraries. Reanalyzing the 5' RACE reads, TCRdb keeps one entry per CDR3 protein, without DNA. The sample has over 70,000 distinct CDR3 sequences; the top ten hold roughly 0.8%. CDR1 and CDR2 from the germline V gene are SGHRS and YFSETQ. The CDR3 has 13 amino acids. On this clonotype: The antigen is not known.

The sample taken for sequencing was naive CXCR3+ CD8+ T cells from blood. The subset is: CD45RO-CCR7+CD27+CD95- naive CD8+ T cells expressing CXCR3 (TNR3+). The chain recombines TRBV5-1 with TRBJ1-1; the TRBD1 assignment by TCRdb is unverifiable without DNA. This sequence originates from a human donor in good health. Some clones in this sample may be carry-over from other donors' samples. CDR3 loop: CASSVTGVTEAFF.